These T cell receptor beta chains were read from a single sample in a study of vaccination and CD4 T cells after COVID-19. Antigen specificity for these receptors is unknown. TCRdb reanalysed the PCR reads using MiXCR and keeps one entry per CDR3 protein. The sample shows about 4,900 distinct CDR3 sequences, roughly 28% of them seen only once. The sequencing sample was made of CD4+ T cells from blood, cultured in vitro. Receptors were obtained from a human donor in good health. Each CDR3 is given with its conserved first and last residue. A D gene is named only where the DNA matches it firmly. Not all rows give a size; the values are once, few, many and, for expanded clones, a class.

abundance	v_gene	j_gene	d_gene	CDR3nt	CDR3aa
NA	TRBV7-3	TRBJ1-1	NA	TGTGCCAGCAGCTCCCTAAGGGCCATGAACACTGAAGCTTTCTTT	CASSSLRAMNTEAFF
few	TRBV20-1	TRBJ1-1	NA	TGCAGTGCTAGAGTAGGAAGGGAGGGCCAGGACCGCTTT	CSARVGREGQDRF
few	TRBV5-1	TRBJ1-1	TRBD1	TGCGCCAGCAGTCATACAGGGGCCGGGACTGAAGCTTTCTTT	CASSHTGAGTEAFF
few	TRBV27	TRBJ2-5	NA	TGTGCCAGTGAAACCCGAACAGGGACCCAGTACTTC	CASETRTGTQYF
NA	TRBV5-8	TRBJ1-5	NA	TGTGCCAGCAGCAAAACCGGCTCAGAGAATCAGCCCCAGCATTTT	CASSKTGSENQPQHF
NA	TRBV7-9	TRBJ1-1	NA	TGTGCCAGCAGCTTAGATCGAGACACTGAAGCTTTCTTT	CASSLDRDTEAFF
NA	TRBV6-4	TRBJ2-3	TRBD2	TGTGCCAGCAAACTAGCGGGGGATGCAGATACGCAGTATTTT	CASKLAGDADTQYF
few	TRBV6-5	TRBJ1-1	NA	TGTGCCAGCAGTTCTAAGTCGAACACTGAAGCTTTCTTT	CASSSKSNTEAFF
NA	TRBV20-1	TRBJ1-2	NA	TGCAGTGCTAGGACCCGGAACTATGGCTACACCTTC	CSARTRNYGYTF
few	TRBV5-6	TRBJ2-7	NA	TGTGCCAGCAGCAGGTGGGGGCTATCCTACGAGCAGTACTTC	CASSRWGLSYEQYF
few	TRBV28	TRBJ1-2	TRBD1	TGTGCCAGCAGTTTATCCCTCCTGACAGGGGGCCCTAACTATGGCTACACCTTC	CASSLSLLTGGPNYGYTF
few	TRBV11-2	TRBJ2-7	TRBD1	TGTGCCAGCCTAGGCGGGGACAGGGTCTACGAGCAGTACTTC	CASLGGDRVYEQYF
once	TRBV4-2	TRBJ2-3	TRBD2	TGTGCCAGCAGCCAAGATCGGGGGGACGGCACAGATACGCAGTATTTT	CASSQDRGDGTDTQYF
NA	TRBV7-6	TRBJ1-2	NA	TGTGCCAGCAGCCCCGTAATTGGGGAGGGGACGTATGGCTACACCTTC	CASSPVIGEGTYGYTF
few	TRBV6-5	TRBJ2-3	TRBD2	TGTGCCAGCAGTTACTCCGGACTAGCGGGGGTTGTTAGCACAGATACGCAGTATTTT	CASSYSGLAGVVSTDTQYF
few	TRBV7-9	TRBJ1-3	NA	TGTGCCAGCAGCTTAGTGGAGACAGGCTCTGGAAACACCATATATTTT	CASSLVETGSGNTIYF
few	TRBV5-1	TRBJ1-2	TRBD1	TGCGCCAGCAGCTTAACGACAGGGGAGGCTAACTATGGCTACACCTTC	CASSLTTGEANYGYTF